The 8 T cell receptor beta chains given below trace back to one sample, sequenced in a study of blood T cell repertoires in COVID-19. Assay: immunoSEQ multiplex PCR; the TCRdb copy retains only in-frame clones and omits some. This repertoire shows under 200,000 clones, over 80% found once; its top ten account for 5.5% to 7.5%. Sequences were obtained from peripheral blood. These receptors all come from a woman in her thirties or forties with acute or convalescent COVID-19.

This chain connects TRBV7-8 to TRBJ1-3; 8 nucleotides match TRBD1. This CDR3 has 15 amino acids. The V segment lost 3 bases and the J segment 4 bases; nucleotides outside the gene matches: 5. Germline V gene lookup returns CDR1 SGHVS and CDR2 FQNEAQ. The CDR3 loop is CASSFRTGLGNTIYF. The CDR3 region has the DNA TGTGCCAGCAGCTTCCGGACAGGGTTGGGAAACACCATATATTTT.

The chain uses TRBV10-2 and TRBJ1-6, with 9 nucleotides matching TRBD1. This CDR3 is 17 amino acids long. The trim removed 6 bases at V and 7 bases at J, leaving 13 bases unmatched. The germline CDR1 and CDR2 sequences are WSHSY and SAAADI. The DNA of the CDR3 is TGCGCCAGCAGGAGACAGGGGGGGGGTGGATCCAATTCACCCCTCCACTTT. It specifies CASRRQGGGGSNSPLHF.

The V and J genes are TRBV5-1 and TRBJ2-7; D uncertain. The CDR3 sequence is 12 residues long. Germline V gene sequence: CDR1 SGHRS, CDR2 YFSETQ. Deletions cut 1 base from V and 2 bases from J, with 4 bases between. CDR3 in amino acids: CASSLSAYEQYF. The CDR3 DNA reads as TGCGCCAGCAGCTTGTCGGCCTACGAGCAGTACTTC.

The V gene is TRBV5-8, the J gene TRBJ2-1; 7 bases map to TRBD2. Germline-derived CDR1 and CDR2 are SGHTS and YDEGEE. The CDR3 is made up of 15 amino acids. Germline trimming cut 2 bases from V and 5 bases from J; bases unmatched to any gene: 7. The CDR3 DNA reads TGTGCCAGCAGCTTCGAGGCGGGGGAAAACAATGAGCAGTTCTTC. Translating gives CASSFEAGENNEQFF. Based on the CDR3 plus reference TRBV5-8 and TRBJ2-1, the full variable domain is EAGVTQSPTHLIKTRGQQATLRCSPISGHTSVYWYQQALGLGLQFLLWYDEGEERNRGNFPPRFSGRQFPNYSSELNVNALELEDSALYLCASSFEAGENNEQFFGPGTRLTVL.

This rearrangement joins TRBV5-5 to TRBJ2-5; 8 bases match TRBD1. Germline CDR1 is SGHKS and CDR2 is YYEKEE (reference sequence). With V trimmed by 1 base and J by 10 bases, 6 bases remained unmatched. The CDR3 covers 13 residues. CDR3 bases: TGTGCCAGCAGCTTGAGTCAGGGGGCGGACCAGTACTTC. This codes for CASSLSQGADQYF.

V is TRBV30 and J is TRBJ1-6; a possible D gene is TRBD1 (6 bases). Germline assignment: CDR1 GTSNPN and CDR2 SVGIG (reference sequence). With 3 bases removed from V and 9 bases from J, the gap between germline ends came to 15 bases. There are 14 residues in the CDR3. The DNA of the CDR3 is TGTGCCTGGAGAGAGACAGGTGACAGTTCACCCCTCCACTTT. The encoded protein is CAWRETGDSSPLHF.

This clone appeared once. This chain connects TRBV5-6 to TRBJ1-5; 8 bases fit TRBD1. The CDR3 is 16 residues long. V lost 0 bases, J lost 2 bases, and 4 bases stayed unmatched. Germline V gene sequence: CDR1 SGHDT, CDR2 YYEEEE. The chain's CDR3 is CASSLAGGERNQPQHF. DNA of the CDR3: TGTGCCAGCAGCTTGGCAGGGGGCGAGCGCAATCAGCCCCAGCATTTT.

V and J are TRBV5-4 and TRBJ1-5; a weak D match, TRBD1 (6 bases). V lost 7 bases to trimming and J lost 4 bases, with 12 bases between them. Germline V gives CDR1 SGHNT, CDR2 YYREEE (reference sequence). The CDR3 contains 13 residues. This CDR3 is CASGQQGNQPQHF. CDR3 DNA: TGTGCCAGCGGTCAACAGGGTAATCAGCCCCAGCATTTT.